This T cell receptor (beta chain) is from a study of regulatory T cells in long-lasting Graves disease. Overall study findings and caveats: Persistent disease favored TRBV28, TRBJ1-2 and TRBJ2-5. Persistent Graves' patients showed reduced TCR diversity versus newly diagnosed patients. Whereas new patients shared 870 or so public clonotypes, persistent patients shared more, at 2,500 to 3,500.

To make TCR beta libraries, researchers used iRepertoire HTBI primers and Arm-PCR of CDR3 regions. TCRdb independently ran MiXCR on the multiplex PCR reads; one entry per CDR3 protein. The table has 400,000 to 500,000 distinct CDR3 sequences, 21% seen once. Regarding time point: persistent/refractory GD, antithyroid drugs over 5 years with positive TRAb. Scientists built the TCR library using RNA that was extracted from PBMCs. Graves' disease was diagnosed by American Thyroid Association guidelines. CDR3 size: 14 residues. Germline V CDR1 and CDR2: PRHDT, FYEKMQ (reference sequence). V was clipped by 3 bases and J by 2 bases, with 11 bases between them. Worth noting for this clonotype: Its antigen is not known.

This clonotype originated in a female donor with Graves disease. Sequencing was performed on peripheral blood mononuclear cells (PBMCs), taken when the disease was refractory, from a patient treated with antithyroid drugs. The rearrangement joins TRBV13 to TRBJ2-7; D remains ambiguous. DNA of the CDR3: TGTGCCAGCAGCTTGTGGGGTGTCCCCTACGAGCAGTACTTC. This gives the protein CASSLWGVPYEQYF. The full variable domain, with the rest looked up from reference TRBV13 and TRBJ2-7, is AAGVIQSPRHLIKEKRETATLKCYPIPRHDTVYWYQQGPGQDPQFLISFYEKMQSDKGSIPDRFSAQQFSDYHSELNMSSLELGDSALYFCASSLWGVPYEQYFGPGTRLTVT.